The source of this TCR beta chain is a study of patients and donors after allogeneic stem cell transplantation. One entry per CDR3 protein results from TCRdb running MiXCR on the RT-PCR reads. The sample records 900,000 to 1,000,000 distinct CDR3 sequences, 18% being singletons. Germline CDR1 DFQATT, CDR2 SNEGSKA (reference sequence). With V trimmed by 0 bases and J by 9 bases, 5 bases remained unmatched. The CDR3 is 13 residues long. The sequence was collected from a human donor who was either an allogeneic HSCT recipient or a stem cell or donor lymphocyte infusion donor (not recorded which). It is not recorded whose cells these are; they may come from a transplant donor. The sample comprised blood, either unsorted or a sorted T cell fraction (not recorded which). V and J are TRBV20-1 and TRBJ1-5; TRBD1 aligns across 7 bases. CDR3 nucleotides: TGCAGTGCTAGAGATGAGACAGGGACGCCCCAGCATTTT. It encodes CSARDETGTPQHF.